Listed below are T cell receptor beta chains from one sample, sequenced in a study of blood T cell repertoires in COVID-19. Clones were sequenced by immunoSEQ multiplex PCR, and TCRdb holds only the in-frame ones, with some missing. The data contain approximately 350,000 clones, about 89% of them singletons. What was sequenced was peripheral blood. Receptors were obtained from a woman in her 30s with COVID-19, enrolled during active disease. Both conserved end residues are part of each CDR3. D genes are given only for firm matches.

cdr3_nt	cdr3_aa	j_call	cdr3_length	v_call	d_call
TGTGCCAGCAGTGAAAGCAGGGTTCTCTCCTACGAGCAGTACTTC	CASSESRVLSYEQYF	TRBJ2-7	15	TRBV6-1	NA
TGTGCCAGCAGTCTCACTAGCGTGGGGGAGCAGTACTTC	CASSLTSVGEQYF	TRBJ2-7	13	TRBV27	TRBD2
TGTGCCAGCAGTCCACAGGGGGACAGGGTCTATGTATCAGATACGCAGTATTTT	CASSPQGDRVYVSDTQYF	TRBJ2-3	18	TRBV7-9	TRBD1
TGTGCCAGCAGCTTGGCGGAGTGGCTGATATATGGCTACACCTTC	CASSLAEWLIYGYTF	TRBJ1-2	15	TRBV5-5	NA
TGTGCCAGCAGTGAAGCGGGGGGGGCTCAGCCCCAGCATTTT	CASSEAGGAQPQHF	TRBJ1-5	14	TRBV6-1	NA
TGTGCCAGCAGCCCGCCTGGGTTGGCAGCGGGGGAGCTGTTTTTT	CASSPPGLAAGELFF	TRBJ2-2	15	TRBV7-2	NA
TGTGCCAGTAGCCCAGCCCCGGGACTCACAGCACGGAACACCGGGGAGCTGTTTTTT	CASSPAPGLTARNTGELFF	TRBJ2-2	19	TRBV7-8	NA
TGTGCCAGCAGCTTATATGTCATATTCGGGGACACCTCCTACGAGCAGTACTTC	CASSLYVIFGDTSYEQYF	TRBJ2-7	18	TRBV11-2	NA
TGCGCCAGCAGCCAAGATTGGGACATGCTGCTGGGCGAGCAGTACTTC	CASSQDWDMLLGEQYF	TRBJ2-7	16	TRBV4-3	NA
TGCGCCAGCAGCCAAGCGTGGGGCGGGAGGGCCTTAGATACGCAGTATTTT	CASSQAWGGRALDTQYF	TRBJ2-3	17	TRBV4-3	TRBD2